This T cell receptor (beta chain) came from a study of blood T cell repertoires in COVID-19. Across the study: The United States, Italy and Spain were the sources of the acute and convalescent COVID-19 samples. The analysed material was cDNA or gDNA that came from T cells, B-cell-depleted T cells, or PBMCs.

V shed 3 bases and J shed 4 bases, with 13 bases lying between them. Germline CDR1 SGDLS, CDR2 YYNGEE. The CDR3 runs 14 residues. Study processing details: Estimation of nucleated cell counts relied on the amplification of reference gene primers. Sequencing used immunoSEQ multiplex PCR; TCRdb keeps in-frame clones, though not all of them. V, J and clone size are taken as reported in that table, and D and trimming were inferred from the DNA itself. The sample lists a few hundred thousand clones, 89% seen once, with approximately 13% in the top ten. Sequenced: peripheral blood. The chain links TRBV9 to TRBJ1-1; a weak D match, TRBD1 (6 bases). The source of this sequence is a woman aged 55-69 years with acute or convalescent COVID-19. CDR3 DNA sequence: TGTGCCAGCAGCGCTTACGACAGGTCCACTGAAGCTTTCTTT. This gives the protein CASSAYDRSTEAFF.